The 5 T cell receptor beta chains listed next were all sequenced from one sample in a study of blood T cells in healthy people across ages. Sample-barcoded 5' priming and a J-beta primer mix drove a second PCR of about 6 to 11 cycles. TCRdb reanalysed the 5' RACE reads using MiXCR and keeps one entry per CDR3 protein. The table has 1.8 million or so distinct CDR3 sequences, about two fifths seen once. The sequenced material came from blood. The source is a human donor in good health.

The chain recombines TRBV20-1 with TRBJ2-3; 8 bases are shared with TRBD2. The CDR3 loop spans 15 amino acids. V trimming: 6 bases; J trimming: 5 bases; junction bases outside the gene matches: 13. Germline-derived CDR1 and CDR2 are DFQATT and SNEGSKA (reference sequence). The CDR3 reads CSAAAERGWVDTQYF. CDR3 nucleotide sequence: TGCAGTGCCGCCGCCGAGCGGGGGTGGGTAGATACGCAGTATTTT.

The DNA for the CDR3 is TGTGCCAGCAGCCATATTCGATCGTCGGACAGATGGATGTTCTTC. It is translated as CASSHIRSSDRWMFF. V usage is TRBV13 and J usage is TRBJ2-1; D is possibly TRBD1 (6 bases). The CDR3 consists of 15 residues. Germline V gives CDR1 PRHDT, CDR2 FYEKMQ (reference sequence). Trimming shortened V by 5 bases and J by 15 bases, and 26 bases separated the two germline ends.

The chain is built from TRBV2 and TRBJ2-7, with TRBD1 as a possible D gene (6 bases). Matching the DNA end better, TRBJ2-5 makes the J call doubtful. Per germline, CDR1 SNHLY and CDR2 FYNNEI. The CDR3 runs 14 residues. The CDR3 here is CASSDKQGCETQYF. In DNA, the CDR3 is TGTGCCAGCAGTGATAAACAGGGATGCGAGACCCAGTACTTC.

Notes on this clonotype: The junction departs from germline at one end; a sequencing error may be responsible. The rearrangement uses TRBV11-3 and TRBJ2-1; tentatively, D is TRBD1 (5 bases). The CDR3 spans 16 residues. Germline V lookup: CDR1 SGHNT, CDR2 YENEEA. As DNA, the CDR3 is TGTGCCGGCAGCTTGGAATGGACAATACGCTACAATGAGCAGTTCTTC. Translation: CAGSLEWTIRYNEQFF.

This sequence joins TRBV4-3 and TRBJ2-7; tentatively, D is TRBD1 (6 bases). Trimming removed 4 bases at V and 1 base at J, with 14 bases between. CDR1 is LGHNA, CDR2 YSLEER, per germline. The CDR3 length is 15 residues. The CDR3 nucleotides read TGCGCCAGCAGCCCTGGCAGGGGCCAATCCTACGAGCAGTACTTC. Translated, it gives CASSPGRGQSYEQYF.